This T cell receptor beta chain was recovered during a study of Ad26.COV2.S vaccination and SARS-CoV-2 variants. Clones were read by immunoSEQ multiplex PCR, and TCRdb kept only the in-frame ones, dropping some. Among approximately 300,000 clones listed, approximately 86% were seen once. The CDR3 is made up of 17 amino acids. The germline gives CDR1 MNHEY, CDR2 SVGEGT. V was pared by 6 bases and J by 7 bases, with 16 bases of the junction left unmatched. The treatment is: some 20 received Ad26.COV2.S at low or high dose, single or two shots; about five received placebo; per-sample allocation not given. Sampling was done on day 63 after the first vaccine or placebo injection. This clone was detected only once.

This clonotype was obtained from a person between 18 and 65 years old who received the Ad26.COV2.S COVID-19 vaccine or a placebo. The chain carries TRBV6-2 or TRBV6-3 and TRBJ1-2; TRBD1 matches 11 bases. This material consisted of peripheral blood, taken in a trial of Ad26.COV2.S vaccine versus placebo. CDR3: CASSPFTGTGGNGGYTF. In DNA, the CDR3 is TGTGCCAGCAGCCCTTTCACCGGGACAGGGGGAAATGGTGGCTACACCTTC.